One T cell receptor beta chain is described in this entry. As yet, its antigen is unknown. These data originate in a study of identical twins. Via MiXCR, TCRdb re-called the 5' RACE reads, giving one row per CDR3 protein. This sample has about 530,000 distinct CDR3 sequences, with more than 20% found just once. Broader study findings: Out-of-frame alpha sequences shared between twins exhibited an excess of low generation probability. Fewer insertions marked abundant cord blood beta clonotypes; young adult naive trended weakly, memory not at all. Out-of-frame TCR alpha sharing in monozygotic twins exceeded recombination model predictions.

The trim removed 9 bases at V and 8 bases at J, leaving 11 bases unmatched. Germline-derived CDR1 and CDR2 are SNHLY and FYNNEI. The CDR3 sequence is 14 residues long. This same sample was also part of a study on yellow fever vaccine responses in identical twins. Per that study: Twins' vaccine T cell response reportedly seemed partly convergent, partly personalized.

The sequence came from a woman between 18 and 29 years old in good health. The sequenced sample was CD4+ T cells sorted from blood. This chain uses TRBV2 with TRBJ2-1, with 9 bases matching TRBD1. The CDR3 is CARTQGAGWDEQFF. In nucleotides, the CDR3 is TGTGCCAGGACACAGGGGGCCGGGTGGGATGAGCAGTTCTTC.